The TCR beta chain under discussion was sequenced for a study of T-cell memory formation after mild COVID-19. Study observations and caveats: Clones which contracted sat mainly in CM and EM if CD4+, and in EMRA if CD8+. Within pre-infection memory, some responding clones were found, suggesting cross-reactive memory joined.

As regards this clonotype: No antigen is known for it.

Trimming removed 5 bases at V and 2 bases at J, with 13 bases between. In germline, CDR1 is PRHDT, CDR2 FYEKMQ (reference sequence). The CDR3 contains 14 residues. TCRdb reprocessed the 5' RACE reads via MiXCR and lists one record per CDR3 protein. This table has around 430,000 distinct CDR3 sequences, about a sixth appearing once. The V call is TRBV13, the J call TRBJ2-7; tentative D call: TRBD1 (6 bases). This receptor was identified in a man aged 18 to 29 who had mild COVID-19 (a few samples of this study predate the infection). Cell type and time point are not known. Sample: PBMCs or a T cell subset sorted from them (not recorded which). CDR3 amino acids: CASSRDISAYEQYF. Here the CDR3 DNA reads TGTGCCAGCAGCCGGGACATTTCCGCCTACGAGCAGTACTTC.